This TCR beta chain was identified in a study of CD8+CD57+ T cells in acquired aplastic anemia. Overall study results and limits: Between patients and controls, CD8+ Simpson's diversity did not vary significantly.

The template for TCR beta VDJ and CDR3 sequence profiling was genomic DNA. Each CDR3 protein is one row after TCRdb ran MiXCR on the reads. The repertoire holds some 150,000 distinct CDR3 sequences, with just over 50% as singletons. This CDR3 comprises 15 residues. Germline V CDR1 and CDR2: SGDLS, YYNGEE. The V end lost 0 bases, the J end lost 3 bases, and 10 bases lay between the germline ends. It was patients with CD8+CD57+ cell expansion by flow cytometry who were chosen for sequencing. Ten or more counts support this clonotype. Antigen specificity is unknown. The genes are TRBV9 and TRBJ1-3; D gene ambiguous. The TCR was taken from a human donor with aplastic anemia. Sequences were obtained from sorted CD4+, CD8+, or CD8+CD57+ T cells (not recorded which) from PBMCs. The CDR3 protein is CASSVGGSDGNTIYF. CDR3 DNA sequence: TGTGCCAGCAGCGTAGGGGGAAGCGATGGAAACACCATATATTTT.